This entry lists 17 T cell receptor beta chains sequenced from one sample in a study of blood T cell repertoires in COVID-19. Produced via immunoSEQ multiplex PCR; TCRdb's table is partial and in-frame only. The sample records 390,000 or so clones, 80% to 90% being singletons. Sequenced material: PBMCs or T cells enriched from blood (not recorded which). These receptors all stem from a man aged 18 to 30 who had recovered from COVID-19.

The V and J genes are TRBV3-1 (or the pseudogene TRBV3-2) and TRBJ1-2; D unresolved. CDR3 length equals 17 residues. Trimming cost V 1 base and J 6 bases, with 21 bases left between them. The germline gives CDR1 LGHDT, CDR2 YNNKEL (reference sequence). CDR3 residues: CASSQVPPNGPGNGYTF. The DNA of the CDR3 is TGTGCCAGCAGCCAAGTCCCCCCCAACGGGCCGGGGAATGGCTACACCTTC.

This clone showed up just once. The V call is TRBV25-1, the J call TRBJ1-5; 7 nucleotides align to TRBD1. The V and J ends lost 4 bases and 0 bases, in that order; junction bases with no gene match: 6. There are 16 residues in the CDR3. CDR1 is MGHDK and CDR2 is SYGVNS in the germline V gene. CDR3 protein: CASSAPGQSSNQPQHF. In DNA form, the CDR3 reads TGTGCCAGCAGTGCACCGGGACAGTCTAGCAATCAGCCCCAGCATTTT.

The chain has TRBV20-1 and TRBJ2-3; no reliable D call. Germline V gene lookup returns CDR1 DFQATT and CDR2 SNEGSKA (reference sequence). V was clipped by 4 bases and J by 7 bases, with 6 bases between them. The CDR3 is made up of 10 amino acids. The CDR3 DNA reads TGCAGTGCTAACTTTCATACGCAGTATTTT. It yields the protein CSANFHTQYF.

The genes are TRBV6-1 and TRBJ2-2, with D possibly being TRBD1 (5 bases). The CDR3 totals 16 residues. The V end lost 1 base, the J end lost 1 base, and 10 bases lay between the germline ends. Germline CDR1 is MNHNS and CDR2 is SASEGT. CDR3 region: CASSEVAGKNTGELFF. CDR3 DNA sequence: TGTGCCAGCAGTGAAGTTGCAGGGAAGAACACCGGGGAGCTGTTTTTT.

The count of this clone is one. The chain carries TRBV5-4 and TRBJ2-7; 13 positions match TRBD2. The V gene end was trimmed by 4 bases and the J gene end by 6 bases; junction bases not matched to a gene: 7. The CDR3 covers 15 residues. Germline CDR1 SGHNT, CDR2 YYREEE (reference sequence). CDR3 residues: CASSQGLAGFSEQYF. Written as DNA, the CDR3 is TGTGCCAGCAGCCAGGGACTAGCGGGGTTTTCCGAGCAGTACTTC.

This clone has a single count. The CDR3 here is CASRQSGGSYNEQFF. The CDR3 bases are TGTGCCAGCAGACAATCAGGGGGCTCTTACAATGAGCAGTTCTTC. The chain is built from TRBV5-4 and TRBJ2-1; 8 bases agree with TRBD1. The CDR3 is 15 amino acids. V lost 5 bases, J lost 4 bases, and 8 bases stayed unmatched. Germline CDR1 reads SGHNT; CDR2 reads YYREEE (reference sequence). The full variable domain, its missing parts supplied by reference TRBV5-4 and TRBJ2-1, is ETGVTQSPTHLIKTRGQQVTLRCSSQSGHNTVSWYQQALGQGPQFIFQYYREEENGRGNFPPRFSGLQFPNYSSELNVNALELDDSALYLCASRQSGGSYNEQFFGPGTRLTVL.

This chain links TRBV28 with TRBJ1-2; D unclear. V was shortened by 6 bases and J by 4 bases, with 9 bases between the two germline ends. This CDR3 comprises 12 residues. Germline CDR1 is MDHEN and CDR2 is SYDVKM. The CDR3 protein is CASSSGIYGYTF. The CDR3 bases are TGTGCCAGCAGCTCCGGGATCTATGGCTACACCTTC.

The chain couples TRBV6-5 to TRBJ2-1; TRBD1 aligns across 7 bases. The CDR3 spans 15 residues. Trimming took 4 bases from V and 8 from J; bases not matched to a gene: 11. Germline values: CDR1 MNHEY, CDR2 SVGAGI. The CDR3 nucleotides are TGTGCCAGCAGTTTCCGGGACAGCACTTGGGATGAGCAGTTCTTC. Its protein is CASSFRDSTWDEQFF.

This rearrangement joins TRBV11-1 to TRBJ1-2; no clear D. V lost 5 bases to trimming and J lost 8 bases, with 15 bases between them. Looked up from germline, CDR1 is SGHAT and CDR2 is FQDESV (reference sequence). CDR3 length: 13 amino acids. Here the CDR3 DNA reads TGTGCCAGCAGCACGACTGGGTCCAGAGGCTACACCTTC. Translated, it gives CASSTTGSRGYTF.

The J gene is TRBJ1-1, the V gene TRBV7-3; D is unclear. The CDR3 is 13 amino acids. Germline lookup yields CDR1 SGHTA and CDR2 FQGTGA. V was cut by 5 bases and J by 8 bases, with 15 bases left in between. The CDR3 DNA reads TGTGCCAGCAGCCGACATACCGCGGGGGAAGCTTTCTTT. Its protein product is CASSRHTAGEAFF.

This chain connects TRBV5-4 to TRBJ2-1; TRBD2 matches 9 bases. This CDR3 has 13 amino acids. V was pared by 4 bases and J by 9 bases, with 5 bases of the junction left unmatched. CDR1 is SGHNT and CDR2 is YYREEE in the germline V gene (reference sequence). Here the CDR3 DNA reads TGTGCCAGCAGCACCGCGGGGGGGAGTGAGCAGTTCTTC. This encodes CASSTAGGSEQFF.

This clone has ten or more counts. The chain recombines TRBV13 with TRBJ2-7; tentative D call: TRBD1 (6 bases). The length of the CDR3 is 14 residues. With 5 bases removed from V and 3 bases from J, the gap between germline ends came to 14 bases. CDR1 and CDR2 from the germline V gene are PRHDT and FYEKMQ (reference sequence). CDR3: CASSPWPGDYEQYF. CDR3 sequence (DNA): TGTGCCAGCAGCCCTTGGCCAGGGGACTACGAGCAGTACTTC.

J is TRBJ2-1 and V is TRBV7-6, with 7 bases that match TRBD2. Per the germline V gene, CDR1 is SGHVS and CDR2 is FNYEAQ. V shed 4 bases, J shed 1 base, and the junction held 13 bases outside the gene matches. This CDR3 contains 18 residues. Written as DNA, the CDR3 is TGTGCCAGCAGCTCTAGGGGCGGGAGAGTGATTTCCTACAATGAGCAGTTCTTC. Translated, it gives CASSSRGGRVISYNEQFF.

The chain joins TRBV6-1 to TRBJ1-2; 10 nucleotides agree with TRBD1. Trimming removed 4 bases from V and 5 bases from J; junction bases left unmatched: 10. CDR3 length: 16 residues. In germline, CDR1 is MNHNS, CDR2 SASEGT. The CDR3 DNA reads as TGTGCCAGCAGTGCCGCCTCCCGGGACAGGGGATATGGCTACACCTTC. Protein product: CASSAASRDRGYGYTF.

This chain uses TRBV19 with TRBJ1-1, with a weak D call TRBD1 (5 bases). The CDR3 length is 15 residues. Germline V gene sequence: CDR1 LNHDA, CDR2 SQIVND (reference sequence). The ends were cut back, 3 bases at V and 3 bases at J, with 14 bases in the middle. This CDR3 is CASSIWGHGDTEAFF. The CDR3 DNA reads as TGTGCCAGTAGTATCTGGGGCCACGGAGACACTGAAGCTTTCTTT.

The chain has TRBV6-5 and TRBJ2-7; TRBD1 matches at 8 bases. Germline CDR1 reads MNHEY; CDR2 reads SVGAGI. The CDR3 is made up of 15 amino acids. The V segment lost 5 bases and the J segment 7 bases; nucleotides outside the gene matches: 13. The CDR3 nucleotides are TGTGCCAGCAGTCCTGGACAGGGAGGTCTGAGGGAGCAGTACTTC. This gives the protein CASSPGQGGLREQYF.

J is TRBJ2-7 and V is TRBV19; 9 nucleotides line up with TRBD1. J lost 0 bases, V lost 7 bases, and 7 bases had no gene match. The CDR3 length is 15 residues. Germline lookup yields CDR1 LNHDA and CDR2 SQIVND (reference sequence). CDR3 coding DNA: TGTGCCAGTACTACAGGGACAGGGAGCTCCTACGAGCAGTACTTC. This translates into CASTTGTGSSYEQYF.